This passage covers 25 T cell receptor beta chains from one sample sequenced in a study of T cell repertoires in cytomegalovirus infection. Their target antigens are unknown. TCRdb passed the reads through MiXCR, listing each CDR3 protein once. The table records 640,000 or so distinct CDR3 sequences, around 31% of them present only once. The sequencing used cultured PBMCs, collected from culture after CMV antigen stimulation. The receptors were gathered from a human donor in good health (CMV status not recorded). Some clones in this sample may be carry-over from other donors' samples.

This clonotype occurred a few times. This chain links TRBV7-2 with TRBJ2-7; weak D call: TRBD1 (5 bases). Germline V gene data show CDR1 as SGHTA and CDR2 as FQGNSA. The length of the CDR3 is 14 residues. V lost 2 bases, J lost 3 bases, and 11 bases lay in between. The CDR3 DNA is TGTGCCAGCAGCTTAACAGGCTTAGTCTACGAGCAGTACTTC. As protein: CASSLTGLVYEQYF.

This clonotype was counted only a few times. The chain recombines TRBV12-3 or TRBV12-4 with TRBJ2-7, with TRBD1 identical over 8 bases. The CDR3 loop spans 15 amino acids. The V gene end was trimmed by 2 bases and the J gene end by 0 bases; junction bases not matched to a gene: 3. CDR3: CASSLPTGGSYEQYF. In DNA form, the CDR3 reads TGTGCCAGCAGTTTACCCACAGGGGGCTCCTACGAGCAGTACTTC.

There are a few counts of this clonotype. The chain uses TRBV4-2 and TRBJ1-6, with 9 bases matching TRBD1. The length of the CDR3 is 17 residues. Germline V gene lookup returns CDR1 LGHNA and CDR2 YNFKEQ. The trim removed 2 bases at V and 4 bases at J, leaving 6 bases unmatched. CDR3 loop: CASSQTRDRDYNSPLHF. The CDR3, as DNA: TGTGCCAGCAGCCAAACCAGGGACAGGGATTATAATTCACCCCTCCACTTT.

The chain is built from TRBV5-3 and TRBJ2-5, with TRBD2 matching over 9 bases. TRBV5-3 counts as an open reading frame of uncertain function. With 8 bases clipped from V and 5 bases from J, the junction kept 19 bases outside the gene matches. CDR3 length: 17 residues. The CDR3 nucleotides are TGTGCCAGCAGCCCCGATGGCGGCGCGGGGGGGAGGGAGACCCAGTACTTC. Amino acids: CASSPDGGAGGRETQYF.

The rearrangement uses TRBV20-1 and TRBJ2-2; 9 bases are a match to TRBD2. V trimming: 2 bases; J trimming: 1 base; junction bases outside the gene matches: 2. The germline gives CDR1 DFQATT, CDR2 SNEGSKA (reference sequence). CDR3 size: 15 residues. The CDR3 nucleotides are TGCAGTGCTAGATATAGCGGGGGGAACACCGGGGAGCTGTTTTTT. Translation gives CSARYSGGNTGELFF.

V gene TRBV19 combines with J gene TRBJ2-7; D could derive from TRBD1 or TRBD2 (5 bases each). This CDR3 has 14 residues. V lost 4 bases and J 7 bases, leaving 17 bases between the germline ends. Germline-derived CDR1 and CDR2 are LNHDA and SQIVND (reference sequence). This chain's CDR3 is CASSTGTRRVEQYF. The CDR3 coding sequence is TGTGCCAGTAGTACCGGGACGAGAAGAGTAGAGCAGTACTTC.

This clonotype was counted between two and nine times. CDR3 in DNA: TGTGCCAGCAGTTTACAGGTTTCTCAGCCCCAGCATTTT. It is translated as CASSLQVSQPQHF. The genes are TRBV12-3 or TRBV12-4 and TRBJ1-5; no reliable D call. The CDR3 is made up of 13 amino acids. Trimming cost V 2 bases and J 6 bases, with 8 bases left between them.

In DNA, the CDR3 is TGCGCCAGCAGCCAAGAGATAGGTCTCAATGAAAAACTGTTTTTT. Translated, it gives CASSQEIGLNEKLFF. The chain carries TRBV4-1 and TRBJ1-4, with no clear D. Germline CDR1 is MGHRA and CDR2 is YSYEKL. This CDR3 spans 15 amino acids. V lost 0 bases to trimming and J lost 5 bases, with 10 bases between them.

In this sample, this clonotype turned up a few times. The rearrangement joins TRBV12-3 or TRBV12-4 to TRBJ1-1, with D tentatively TRBD1 (6 bases). The CDR3 length is 16 residues. V lost 5 bases to trimming and J lost 0 bases, with 16 bases between them. CDR3 in amino acids: CASSLQGGPMNTEAFF. As DNA, the CDR3 is TGTGCCAGCAGTCTACAGGGAGGGCCCATGAACACTGAAGCTTTCTTT.

V is TRBV7-6 and J is TRBJ2-7; D is ambiguous. CDR3 length equals 13 residues. Trimming shortened V by 5 bases and J by 9 bases, and 17 bases separated the two germline ends. From germline, CDR1 is SGHVS and CDR2 FNYEAQ. The CDR3 sequence is CASSPGSSAVQYF. CDR3 nucleotides: TGTGCCAGCAGCCCCGGGTCTTCAGCCGTGCAGTACTTC.

The chain recombines TRBV5-4 with TRBJ1-1; D not certain. CDR1 and CDR2 (germline): SGHNT, YYREEE (reference sequence). The CDR3 has 15 amino acids. Between the trimmed V and J ends, which lost 2 bases and 0 bases, there was a span of 11 bases. As DNA, the CDR3 is TGTGCCAGCAGCTTTATGGTAGAAATGAACACTGAAGCTTTCTTT. Amino acids: CASSFMVEMNTEAFF.

V usage is TRBV4-3 and J usage is TRBJ2-1; 9 positions match TRBD2. This CDR3 is built from 16 residues. With 1 base clipped from V and 9 bases from J, the junction kept 10 bases outside the gene matches. CDR1 and CDR2 from the germline V gene are LGHNA and YSLEER. As DNA, the CDR3 is TGCGCCAGCAGCCAAGGTACGAGCGGGAGGTTCGGTGAGCAGTTCTTC. It is translated as CASSQGTSGRFGEQFF.

The chain employs TRBV5-1 and TRBJ1-1; the D gene is possibly TRBD1 (6 bases). Per germline, CDR1 SGHRS and CDR2 YFSETQ. V dropped 4 bases and J dropped 5 bases, with 18 bases sitting between them. This CDR3 comprises 15 residues. The CDR3 DNA is TGCGCCAGCAGCGAAGGAGCAGGGGCGCCTACTGAAGCTTTCTTT. Its protein is CASSEGAGAPTEAFF.

At least ten counts were recorded for this clonotype. The genes are TRBV7-2 and TRBJ1-2, with 10 nucleotides matching TRBD1. The CDR3 runs to 18 residues. The germline V gene has CDR1 SGHTA and CDR2 FQGNSA. V was clipped by 5 bases and J by 4 bases; unmatched bases: 16. CDR3 nucleotides: TGTGCCAGCAGCCTTCAAACCGGAGGGACAGGGGCTGCCTATGGCTACACCTTC. Its protein product is CASSLQTGGTGAAYGYTF.

In regard to this clonotype: A read error is possible here, since a much larger clone lies one base away. V and J are TRBV6-6 and TRBJ1-1, with D unresolved. The V and J ends lost 2 bases and 1 base respectively, with 5 bases between them. CDR3 length equals 13 residues. Germline-derived CDR1 and CDR2 are MNHNY and SVGAGI (reference sequence). For the CDR3, the DNA is TGTGCCAGCAGTTACATTGGGAACACTGAAGCTTTCTTT. Amino acids: CASSYIGNTEAFF.

As for this clonotype: Germline and junction disagree at one end, which may indicate a read error. This chain connects TRBV20-1 to TRBJ2-3; D unresolved. This CDR3 has 12 amino acids. Germline values: CDR1 DFQATT, CDR2 SNEGSKA (reference sequence). The CDR3 reads CSAGEEADTHYF. In DNA, the CDR3 is TGCAGTGCCGGAGAAGAGGCAGATACGCACTATTTT.

The chain uses TRBV19 and TRBJ1-5, with no clear D. The CDR3 totals 16 residues. Germline V CDR1 and CDR2: LNHDA, SQIVND (reference sequence). V dropped 7 bases and J dropped 4 bases, with 20 bases sitting between them. CDR3 sequence: CASTARGPQSNQPQHF. The DNA of the CDR3 is TGTGCCAGTACCGCTAGAGGACCCCAGTCGAATCAGCCCCAGCATTTT.

This clonotype was seen more than once but under ten times. The chain is built from TRBV7-9 and TRBJ2-7, with 8 bases lining up with TRBD2. This CDR3 is built from 15 residues. Trimming removed 5 bases from V and 6 bases from J; junction bases left unmatched: 12. Germline loops: CDR1 SEHNR, CDR2 FQNEAQ (reference sequence). The CDR3 bases are TGTGCCAGCAGCCGGGGGGGAGCGGGAGTCTTCGAGCAGTACTTC. Translating gives CASSRGGAGVFEQYF.

This clonotype has a handful of counts. The rearrangement joins TRBV5-4 to TRBJ1-6, with a possible D match to TRBD1 (5 bases). Trimming removed 1 base at V and 9 bases at J, with 17 bases between. CDR1 and CDR2 (germline): SGHNT, YYREEE (reference sequence). The CDR3 length is 16 residues. CDR3 loop: CASSLTPGTPPSPLHF. The DNA for the CDR3 is TGTGCCAGCAGCTTGACGCCCGGGACCCCACCTTCACCCCTCCACTTT.

The chain combines TRBV11-1 with TRBJ2-2; D is uncertain. Trimming shortened V by 5 bases and J by 0 bases, and 7 bases separated the two germline ends. Germline V gene data show CDR1 as SGHAT and CDR2 as FQDESV (reference sequence). The CDR3 consists of 14 residues. CDR3 region: CASSMAPNTGELFF. CDR3 in DNA: TGTGCCAGCAGCATGGCACCGAACACCGGGGAGCTGTTTTTT. Based on the CDR3 plus reference TRBV11-1 and TRBJ2-2, the full variable domain is EAEVAQSPRYKITEKSQAVAFWCDPISGHATLYWYRQILGQGPELLVQFQDESVVDDSQLPKDRFSAERLKGVDSTLKIQPAELGDSAMYLCASSMAPNTGELFFGEGSRLTVL.

This clonotype has at least ten counts. This chain connects TRBV7-2 to TRBJ2-5, with a possible D match to TRBD1 (6 bases). Trimming took off 6 bases at V and 0 bases at J, with 17 bases between the two ends. In germline, CDR1 is SGHTA, CDR2 FQGNSA. The CDR3 extends over 16 amino acids. The CDR3 region is CASSSIPDRYQETQYF. CDR3 bases: TGTGCCAGCAGTTCGATCCCGGACAGATACCAAGAGACCCAGTACTTC.

There are a few counts of this clonotype. The chain joins TRBV6-2 or TRBV6-3 to TRBJ1-1; perhaps TRBD1 as D (5 bases). CDR1 is MNHEY, CDR2 SVGEGT, per germline. Trimming stripped 7 bases from V and 7 bases from J, with 16 bases between. CDR3 length: 13 amino acids. CDR3 in DNA: TGTGCCAGCACGCGAGACAGTTATGTTGAAGCTTTCTTT. This codes for CASTRDSYVEAFF.

This clonotype was seen more than once but under ten times. The chain uses TRBV12-3 or TRBV12-4 and TRBJ1-3, with D possibly being TRBD1 (5 bases). V was shortened by 8 bases and J by 8 bases, with 16 bases between the two germline ends. The CDR3 covers 13 residues. This chain's CDR3 is CASVQELGYTIYF. In DNA, the CDR3 is TGTGCCAGCGTACAGGAGCTCGGTTACACCATATATTTT.

This sequence joins TRBV12-3 or TRBV12-4 and TRBJ2-1; 11 positions match TRBD2. The CDR3 is made up of 16 amino acids. The junction had 10 bases not matched to a gene; V was cut back by 8 bases and J by 4 bases. The CDR3 DNA reads TGTGCCAGCGGCGACACTAGCGGGGGTAGATACAATGAGCAGTTCTTC. Amino acid sequence: CASGDTSGGRYNEQFF.

The chain has TRBV7-2 and TRBJ2-3, with D possibly matching TRBD2 (5 bases). Per the germline V gene, CDR1 is SGHTA and CDR2 is FQGNSA. V was cut by 7 bases and J by 5 bases, with 16 bases left in between. CDR3 length: 14 residues. The CDR3 spells CASTNSRGGDTQYF. The CDR3 nucleotides read TGTGCCAGCACCAACTCGCGAGGAGGAGATACGCAGTATTTT. The full variable domain, rest sourced from reference TRBV7-2 and TRBJ2-3, is GAGVSQSPSNKVTEKGKDVELRCDPISGHTALYWYRQSLGQGLEFLIYFQGNSAPDKSGLPSDRFSAERTGGSVSTLTIQRTQQEDSAVYLCASTNSRGGDTQYFGPGTRLTVL.